This is a list of T cell receptor beta chains from one sample in a study of shared clonotypes between healthy human individuals. Generated by immunoSEQ multiplex PCR, the TCRdb table keeps only in-frame clones and is missing some. The sample has approximately 460,000 clones; 75% to 80% are singletons. What was sequenced was PBMCs. The receptors originated from a woman between 35 and 50 years old in good health. Some clones in this sample may be carry-over from other donors' samples. The CDR3 runs from the conserved cysteine through the conserved F or W. The order of the fields is CDR3 protein, CDR3 DNA, clone size, J gene, V gene, D gene. The D gene is left open where the match is weak. Not every row has a clone size; where given, it reads once, few, many or a size class.

CDR3: CANPGAMNTEAFF; DNA: TGTGCCAACCCAGGGGCAATGAACACTGAAGCTTTCTTT; size: NA; J: TRBJ1-1; V: TRBV28; D: NA
CDR3: CASSLWGREAFF; DNA: TGTGCCAGCAGTTTATGGGGTCGGGAAGCTTTCTTT; size: many; J: TRBJ1-1; V: TRBV28; D: NA
CDR3: CASSHSFGTGSYEQYF; DNA: TGTGCCAGCAGCCACTCTTTCGGGACAGGCTCCTACGAGCAGTACTTC; size: NA; J: TRBJ2-7; V: TRBV14; D: TRBD1
CDR3: CASSLGLQGLADTQYF; DNA: TGTGCCAGCAGCTTGGGTTTGCAGGGATTAGCAGATACGCAGTATTTT; size: NA; J: TRBJ2-3; V: TRBV5-5; D: NA
CDR3: CASSTGQRNQPQHF; DNA: TGTGCCAGTAGTACGGGACAGCGCAATCAGCCCCAGCATTTT; size: NA; J: TRBJ1-5; V: TRBV19; D: TRBD1
CDR3: CASSSASGGGRYGYTF; DNA: TGTGCCAGCAGTTCAGCATCAGGGGGCGGTCGGTATGGCTACACCTTC; size: NA; J: TRBJ1-2; V: TRBV28; D: TRBD1
CDR3: CASSPSRGIEAFF; DNA: TGTGCCAGCTCACCCTCCAGGGGAATTGAAGCTTTCTTT; size: many; J: TRBJ1-1; V: TRBV18; D: NA
CDR3: CASSGLLNEKLFF; DNA: TGTGCCAGTAGTGGACTGCTCAATGAAAAACTGTTTTTT; size: NA; J: TRBJ1-4; V: TRBV19; D: NA
CDR3: CASSFPSGRASAGELFF; DNA: TGTGCCAGCAGCTTTCCGAGCGGGAGGGCCTCGGCCGGGGAGCTGTTTTTT; size: NA; J: TRBJ2-2; V: TRBV5-4; D: TRBD2
CDR3: CASSLIRETQYF; DNA: TGTGCCAGCAGCTTGATTCGGGAGACCCAGTACTTC; size: NA; J: TRBJ2-5; V: TRBV11-2; D: NA
CDR3: CASSLSGGEETQYF; DNA: TGTGCCAGCAGCTTAAGTGGAGGGGAGGAGACCCAGTACTTC; size: NA; J: TRBJ2-5; V: TRBV7-3; D: NA
CDR3: CASRSRTGIYEQYF; DNA: TGTGCCAGCAGGTCCCGGACAGGGATTTACGAGCAGTACTTC; size: once; J: TRBJ2-7; V: TRBV7-8; D: TRBD1
CDR3: CASSSPGLGNTIYF; DNA: TGTGCCAGCAGCTCTCCCGGGTTAGGAAACACCATATATTTT; size: NA; J: TRBJ1-3; V: TRBV7-9; D: NA
CDR3: CASSHYDRANNEKLFF; DNA: TGTGCCAGCAGCCATTACGACAGGGCTAATAATGAAAAACTGTTTTTT; size: once; J: TRBJ1-4; V: TRBV28; D: TRBD1
CDR3: CASSRGQGGLWTQHF; DNA: TGTGCCAGCAGTAGGGGACAGGGGGGACTTTGGACCCAGCATTTT; size: NA; J: TRBJ1-5; V: TRBV2; D: TRBD1
CDR3: CASSLYLAGYNEQFF; DNA: TGTGCCAGCAGTTTATACCTAGCGGGGTACAATGAGCAGTTCTTC; size: NA; J: TRBJ2-1; V: TRBV27; D: TRBD2
CDR3: CASSHGTANYGYTF; DNA: TGCGCCAGCAGCCACGGGACAGCTAACTATGGCTACACCTTC; size: NA; J: TRBJ1-2; V: TRBV5-1; D: TRBD1
CDR3: CASSTDTSGSVEQYF; DNA: TGTGCCAGTAGTACAGACACTAGCGGGAGCGTCGAGCAGTACTTC; size: few; J: TRBJ2-7; V: TRBV19; D: TRBD2
CDR3: CASSLRQGHNEKLFF; DNA: TGTGCCAGCTCACTCCGACAGGGACATAATGAAAAACTGTTTTTT; size: NA; J: TRBJ1-4; V: TRBV18; D: TRBD1
CDR3: CASNALAGQETQYF; DNA: TGTGCCAGCAACGCCCTAGCGGGACAAGAGACCCAGTACTTC; size: once; J: TRBJ2-5; V: TRBV2; D: TRBD2
CDR3: CASSHRGLNTEAFF; DNA: TGTGCCAGCAGCCACAGGGGACTGAACACTGAAGCTTTCTTT; size: NA; J: TRBJ1-1; V: TRBV28; D: TRBD1
CDR3: CASSLEPGRELYEQYF; DNA: TGTGCCAGCAGCTTAGAACCGGGACGGGAGCTCTACGAGCAGTACTTC; size: NA; J: TRBJ2-7; V: TRBV5-4; D: NA
CDR3: CASSLQVNYGYTF; DNA: TGTGCCAGCAGCTTACAGGTTAACTATGGCTACACCTTC; size: NA; J: TRBJ1-2; V: TRBV7-8; D: NA
CDR3: CASSGTSVSYEQYF; DNA: TGTGCCAGCAGTGGGACTAGCGTTTCCTACGAGCAGTACTTC; size: NA; J: TRBJ2-7; V: TRBV19; D: TRBD2
CDR3: CASRMTGHQQYF; DNA: TGTGCCAGCAGAATGACAGGGCATCAGCAGTACTTC; size: NA; J: TRBJ2-7; V: TRBV2; D: TRBD1
CDR3: CASSLFAGAGTEAFF; DNA: TGCGCCAGCAGCCTTTTTGCAGGGGCGGGCACTGAAGCTTTCTTT; size: NA; J: TRBJ1-1; V: TRBV5-1; D: NA
CDR3: CAWSRDSGAFF; DNA: TGTGCCTGGAGCCGGGACAGTGGGGCTTTCTTT; size: NA; J: TRBJ1-1; V: TRBV30; D: TRBD1
CDR3: CASSLVLAGGSEQFF; DNA: TGCGCCAGCAGCTTGGTACTAGCGGGAGGAAGTGAGCAGTTCTTC; size: NA; J: TRBJ2-1; V: TRBV5-1; D: TRBD2
CDR3: CASEWEGYGYTF; DNA: TGTGCCAGCGAGTGGGAGGGCTATGGCTACACCTTC; size: few; J: TRBJ1-2; V: TRBV2; D: NA
CDR3: CASSSGQGAQETQYF; DNA: TGTGCCAGCAGCTCGGGACAGGGGGCCCAAGAGACCCAGTACTTC; size: once; J: TRBJ2-5; V: TRBV11-2; D: TRBD1
CDR3: CSASPGARLDTQYF; DNA: TGCAGCGCTTCCCCCGGTGCGCGCTTAGATACGCAGTATTTT; size: NA; J: TRBJ2-3; V: TRBV29-1; D: NA
CDR3: CASSLDDGLRGYTF; DNA: TGTGCCAGCAGCTTAGATGATGGGTTACGCGGCTACACCTTC; size: NA; J: TRBJ1-2; V: TRBV7-2; D: NA
CDR3: CAISESGQGYYEQYF; DNA: TGTGCCATCAGTGAGTCCGGACAGGGCTACTACGAGCAGTACTTC; size: NA; J: TRBJ2-7; V: TRBV10-3; D: TRBD1
CDR3: CASSPAGGSYNEQFF; DNA: TGTGCCAGCAGTCCCGCGGGAGGTTCCTACAATGAGCAGTTCTTC; size: NA; J: TRBJ2-1; V: TRBV28; D: TRBD2
CDR3: CASSQMGQGAGYTF; DNA: TGTGCCAGCAGCCAAATGGGACAGGGGGCGGGCTACACCTTC; size: NA; J: TRBJ1-2; V: TRBV7-2; D: TRBD1
CDR3: CSVLHPTGTEAFF; DNA: TGCAGCGTCTTACACCCGACAGGGACTGAAGCTTTCTTT; size: NA; J: TRBJ1-1; V: TRBV29-1; D: TRBD1
CDR3: CASSEYGGNRETQYF; DNA: TGTGCCAGCAGTGAATATGGGGGAAATCGTGAGACCCAGTACTTC; size: NA; J: TRBJ2-5; V: TRBV25-1; D: NA
CDR3: CAWRLYRGIPPTNTEAFF; DNA: TGTGCCTGGAGGCTGTATAGAGGTATCCCACCAACTAACACTGAAGCTTTCTTT; size: many; J: TRBJ1-1; V: TRBV30; D: NA
CDR3: CASSTDTSNQETQYF; DNA: TGCGCCAGCAGCACCGATACTAGCAACCAAGAGACCCAGTACTTC; size: NA; J: TRBJ2-5; V: TRBV5-1; D: NA
CDR3: CASSIGLAGIETQYF; DNA: TGTGCCAGCAGCATCGGACTAGCGGGAATAGAGACCCAGTACTTC; size: NA; J: TRBJ2-5; V: TRBV7-3; D: TRBD2
CDR3: CASSSTRVTGELFF; DNA: TGTGCCAGCAGCTCAACAAGGGTCACCGGGGAGCTGTTTTTT; size: few; J: TRBJ2-2; V: TRBV7-9; D: NA